The T cell receptor beta chain described here comes from a study of T cell responses to AZD1222 COVID-19 vaccine (dated by TCRdb to the early 2020s). Background for the entire study: Because spike-specific TCR depth and breadth did not differ between the two schedules, AZD1222 recipients who got a second dose at roughly 4 weeks were pooled with those who got a second dose at roughly 12 weeks. Enrollment into the trials was organized by age into subgroups of 18-55, 56-69 and 70-plus years, and those subgroups contained 148, 28 and 57 TCR-sequenced participants, respectively. TCR sequencing covered 233 trial participants: 207 given two doses of AZD1222 and 26 given two doses of MenACWY control vaccine.

This sample's time point label indicates: baseline before first vaccination. Samples from vaccinated people were obtained from the UK trials COV001 and COV002, which included a single-blind randomized controlled phase 2/3 trial of AZD1222 (ChAdOx1 nCoV-19) in healthy adults. For TCRbeta chain sequencing, PBMC samples were collected from trial participants at day 0 and at day 28 after the second dose. The CDR3 regions of human TCRbeta chains were subjected to immunosequencing. For the original study's pipeline: Repertoire TCRs were matched against a reference library of SARS-CoV-2-specific TCRs generated with the MIRA antigen-specificity platform. Breadth meant the fraction of unique TCRs that were SARS-CoV-2-associated, whereas depth meant the fraction of total T cells that were SARS-CoV-2-associated. Using the MIRA data, each spike-specific TCR was assigned both to the spike region to which the TCR was reactive and to a CD4 or CD8 class. Log10-transformed breadth and depth values were compared by one-way ANOVA with Sidak's multiple comparisons tests. In TCRdb, the immuneACCESS table is reduced to in-frame sequences with V and J assigned. These tables do not hold every clone; where another copy was compared, an unresolved V gene accounts for under half, and the others remain unexplained. V and J calls plus clone size are reproduced from that table; the DNA served to infer D and trimming. The sample table shows roughly 29,000 clones, and more than 85% are seen once. The ten largest clones add up to more than 7% of the sample.

Overall study results and their limits: The 56-69-year group was small, and its depth increase did not reach significance, likely because of low power. The vaccine-associated CD4 TCRs covered the entire spike protein, and the dominant responses fell in regions 160-218 and 743-854. Reportedly, almost half of the unique spike-specific TCRs recognized epitopes lying outside the regions that are mutated in the B.1.351 and B.1.1.7 variants. Most participants were white British and females outnumbered males, and the authors suggested that clonal diversity may have been underestimated. Because no day 14 peak-response samples were available, repertoires were characterized only after the peak T cell response. Only five to seven AZD1222 recipients were SARS-CoV-2 seropositive at baseline, limiting conclusions about previously exposed vaccinees. After two AZD1222 doses, both the breadth and the depth of spike-specific TCRs were significantly higher than at day 0 and than in MenACWY recipients.

Of note for this clone: This receptor's antigen is unknown. The record has no base qualities; no much larger clone is one base away.

The receptor's source is an adult in good health. Sequences were derived from peripheral blood, sampled on day 0 of AZD1222 vaccination.

CDR3 protein: CASSHLSGSGETQYF. Read as DNA, the sequence is TGTGCCAGCAGCCACCTTAGCGGGTCCGGGGAGACCCAGTACTTC. The chain couples TRBV3-1 (or the pseudogene TRBV3-2) to TRBJ2-5; TRBD2 fits 7 bases in the junction. The junction shows trimming of 3 bases on V and 5 bases on J, and the gene matches do not reach 9 bases of it. Counted from cysteine to phenylalanine, this CDR3 has 15 amino acids. Left in the record is the CDR3 DNA by itself, 45 bases read in frame from the first base. For CDR1 and CDR2, the germline V gene (reference sequence) lists LGHDT and YNNKEL.